What follows is one TCR beta chain and its context. Its antigen remains unknown. None of the included patients had other autoimmune diseases, uncontrolled infections, pregnancy or lactation, as these led to exclusion. Physicians reached a diagnosis by relying on clinical symptoms, serum thyroxine, TRAb, thyroid ultrasound and orbital computed tomography. An approximately 9.8 ml volume of fresh peripheral blood provided the PBMCs. These data come from a study of Graves' ophthalmopathy and Graves' hyperthyroidism. The study, taken as a whole, reports: An approximately 84% specificity and 87.88% sensitivity were achieved by a 13-signature model that separated ophthalmopathy from stable hyperthyroidism.

RNA transcripts served as template for amplifying TCR beta CDR3 sequences. A first-round RT-PCR used HTBI primers, followed by a second-round multiplex PCR. TCRdb processed the multiplex PCR reads anew with MiXCR; each CDR3 protein has one entry. This repertoire shows 200,000 to 250,000 distinct CDR3 sequences, around 50% found once; its top ten account for about 45%. The CDR3 is 16 amino acids. J lost 5 bases, V lost 2 bases, and 5 bases had no gene match. Germline V gives CDR1 SGHTA, CDR2 FQGTGA. Source material: peripheral blood. This sequence joins TRBV7-3 and TRBJ2-5, with TRBD2 matching 13 bases. This TCR was sampled from an adult man with Graves' ophthalmopathy. In DNA form, the CDR3 reads TGTGCCAGCAGCTTAGGCCGGACTAGCGGGGGTGAGACCCAGTACTTC. Its translation is CASSLGRTSGGETQYF.